This T cell receptor (beta chain) was observed in a study of CD8+CD57+ T cells in acquired aplastic anemia. Whole-study context: Sorted cells (CD4+ and CD8+) yielded DNA amounts that averaged approximately 2.9 ug. Regarding the study as a whole: Found in both controls and patients were some 31 CD8+ CDR3 sequences. CD8+ Simpson's diversity showed no significant patient-control difference.

This clonotype was seen ten or more times. Its antigen is as yet unknown. This CDR3 comprises 14 residues. Germline CDR1 and CDR2: LNHDA and SQIVND (reference sequence). The V end was cut by 9 bases, the J end by 0 bases, with 15 bases between. Both TCR beta VDJ combination and CDR3 sequence profiling were carried out. Genomic DNA was the template for this profiling. MiXCR, applied by TCRdb to the reads, yields one record per CDR3 protein. The sample lists under 200,000 distinct CDR3 sequences; 48% were seen once. Patients sequenced had flow cytometry evidence of CD8+CD57+ cell expansion. The patients, all of them, had severe acquired aplastic anemia.

The specimen was sorted CD4+, CD8+, or CD8+CD57+ T cells (not recorded which) from PBMCs. This TCR was sampled from a human donor with aplastic anemia. This chain connects TRBV19 to TRBJ2-7; a weak D match, TRBD2 (6 bases). The CDR3 coding sequence is TGTGCCAGCTCCCACGGGGGTTTCTCCTACGAGCAGTACTTC. Its protein is CASSHGGFSYEQYF.